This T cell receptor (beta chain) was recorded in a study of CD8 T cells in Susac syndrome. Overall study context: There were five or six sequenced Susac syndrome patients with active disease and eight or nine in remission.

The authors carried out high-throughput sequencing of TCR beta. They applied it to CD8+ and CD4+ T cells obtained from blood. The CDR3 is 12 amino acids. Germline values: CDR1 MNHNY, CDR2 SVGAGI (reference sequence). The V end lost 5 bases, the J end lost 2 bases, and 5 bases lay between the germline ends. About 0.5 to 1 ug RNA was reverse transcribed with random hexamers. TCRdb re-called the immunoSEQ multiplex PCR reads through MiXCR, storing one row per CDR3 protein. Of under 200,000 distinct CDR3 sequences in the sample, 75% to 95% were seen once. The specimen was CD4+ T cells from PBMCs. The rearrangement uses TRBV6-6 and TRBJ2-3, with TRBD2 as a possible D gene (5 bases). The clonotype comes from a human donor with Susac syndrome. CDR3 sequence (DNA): TGTGCCAGCAGTCTAGCCACAGATACGCAGTATTTT. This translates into CASSLATDTQYF.